These T cell receptor beta chains were read from a single sample in a study of blood T cells in healthy people across ages. Each CDR3 protein gets one entry after TCRdb re-called the 5' RACE reads with MiXCR. Among around 1,700,000 distinct CDR3 sequences listed, 28% were seen once. Sequenced: blood. Receptors originate from a woman in her twenties or thirties in good health. Both conserved end residues are part of each CDR3. The D gene is left open where the match is weak. Clone size is stated in some rows and not others, as once, few, many or a class when expanded.

>.|TRBJ2-3|TRBV2|.
CASYVGTDTQYF
TGTGCCAGCTACGTAGGCACAGATACGCAGTATTTT
>.|TRBJ2-7|TRBV7-2|TRBD1
CASSLGSGQGYEQYF
TGTGCCAGCAGCTTAGGGTCGGGACAGGGGTACGAGCAGTACTTC
>.|TRBJ2-3|TRBV27|.
CASIKRAGTDTQYF
TGTGCCAGCATAAAGAGGGCGGGCACAGATACGCAGTATTTT
>few|TRBJ2-1|TRBV30|.
CAWSRPDGHNEQFF
TGTGCCTGGAGTCGCCCGGACGGACACAATGAGCAGTTCTTC
>few|TRBJ2-4|TRBV29-1|.
CSVGSVTGNIQYF
TGCAGCGTGGGATCGGTGACGGGGAACATTCAGTACTTC
>.|TRBJ2-5|TRBV20-1|.
CSALTDRQETQYF
TGCAGTGCTCTTACAGACCGCCAAGAGACCCAGTACTTC
>few|TRBJ2-7|TRBV20-1|.
CGASGFTEQYF
TGCGGTGCTAGTGGATTCACGGAGCAGTACTTC
>.|TRBJ2-1|TRBV3-1|.
CASSQLGRGLDEQFF
TGTGCCAGCAGCCAATTGGGCAGGGGTTTGGATGAGCAGTTCTTC
>.|TRBJ1-1|TRBV7-2|.
CASSLSEARVNTEAFF
TGTGCCAGCAGCTTATCGGAGGCCAGGGTGAACACTGAAGCTTTCTTT
>.|TRBJ2-7|TRBV5-1|TRBD1
CASSPGQDRREQYF
TGCGCCAGCAGCCCGGGACAGGATAGACGCGAGCAGTACTTC
>.|TRBJ1-1|TRBV29-1|.
CSVRCGGTEAFF
TGCAGCGTCCGTTGTGGGGGCACTGAAGCTTTCTTT
>many|TRBJ2-7|TRBV6-5|TRBD2
CASSASSGGISFEQYF
TGTGCCAGCAGTGCGTCTAGCGGGGGGATATCCTTCGAGCAGTACTTC
>.|TRBJ2-7|TRBV7-6|.
CASSPNGRSFSYEQYF
TGTGCCAGCAGCCCGAACGGGCGGTCTTTCTCCTACGAGCAGTACTTC
>.|TRBJ2-1|TRBV2|.
CASRGVGGPDYNEQFF
TGTGCCAGCAGGGGGGTGGGGGGCCCGGACTACAATGAGCAGTTCTTC
>.|TRBJ2-3|TRBV7-2|TRBD2
CARIRVAGTSTDTQYF
TGTGCCAGAATCAGGGTAGCGGGGACTAGCACAGATACGCAGTATTTT
>.|TRBJ2-1|TRBV29-1|.
CSVNLLPGNEQFF
TGCAGCGTTAATTTACTACCGGGCAATGAGCAGTTCTTC
>.|TRBJ1-3|TRBV7-6|TRBD1
CASSLGNRGIAGNTIYF
TGTGCCAGCAGCCTGGGGAACAGGGGAATCGCTGGAAACACCATATATTTT
>.|TRBJ1-2|TRBV28|.
CASSRTGILGGYTF
TGTGCCAGCAGCCGTACAGGGATCCTAGGGGGCTACACCTTC
>.|TRBJ2-3|TRBV2|.
CAGTRGATTDTQYF
TGTGCCGGCACCCGGGGGGCCACCACAGATACGCAGTATTTT
>few|TRBJ1-5|TRBV20-1|.
CSARGGTYNQPQHF
TGCAGTGCTAGAGGCGGGACGTACAATCAGCCCCAGCATTTT
>.|TRBJ2-1|TRBV30|.
CAWSEAGRYTLYNEQFF
TGTGCCTGGAGTGAGGCAGGGCGCTATACTCTCTACAATGAGCAGTTCTTC
>few|TRBJ1-2|TRBV5-1|TRBD1
CASSSYRGNYGYTF
TGCGCCAGCAGCAGCTACAGGGGGAACTATGGCTACACCTTC
>few|TRBJ1-3|TRBV7-6|.
CASSLADGNTIYF
TGTGCCAGCAGCTTAGCTGATGGAAACACCATATATTTT
>few|TRBJ2-3|TRBV7-6|.
CASSLGEGGPADTQYF
TGTGCCAGCAGCTTAGGGGAGGGGGGGCCCGCAGATACGCAGTATTTT
>many|TRBJ1-2|TRBV27|.
CASSPTRDHYGYTF
TGTGCCAGCAGTCCCACCCGGGACCACTATGGCTACACCTTC
>.|TRBJ1-4|TRBV20-1|.
CSARDPQSPNEKLFF
TGCAGTGCTAGAGACCCCCAGAGCCCTAATGAAAAACTGTTTTTT
>many|TRBJ2-7|TRBV12-3/TRBV12-4|TRBD1
CASSLRRQGDDEQYF
TGTGCCAGCAGTTTACGGCGACAGGGTGACGACGAGCAGTACTTC
>.|TRBJ2-5|TRBV7-2|TRBD2
CASSQREPPGGQYF
TGTGCCAGCAGCCAGAGGGAGCCGCCCGGGGGGCAGTACTTC
>.|TRBJ1-4|TRBV7-9|.
CASSSNLGGEKLFF
TGTGCCAGCAGCTCCAACCTTGGGGGGGAGAAACTGTTTTTT
>many|TRBJ1-4|TRBV20-1|.
CSASSGSEKLFF
TGCAGTGCTAGTTCCGGCAGTGAAAAACTGTTTTTT
>few|TRBJ2-7|TRBV3-1|.
CASSQVPGPFPASYEQYF
TGTGCCAGCAGCCAAGTACCAGGGCCCTTCCCTGCTTCCTACGAGCAGTACTTC
>many|TRBJ2-5|TRBV29-1|.
CSGKTGQETQYF
TGCAGCGGCAAGACAGGTCAAGAGACCCAGTACTTC
>.|TRBJ2-7|TRBV3-1|TRBD2
CASSQAVGGDYNEQYF
TGTGCCAGCAGCCAAGCTGTCGGGGGGGATTACAATGAGCAGTACTTC
>many|TRBJ2-1|TRBV20-1|TRBD2
CSASSSGANNEQFF
TGCAGTGCCTCTTCTAGCGGGGCGAATAATGAGCAGTTCTTC
>.|TRBJ2-7|TRBV29-1|.
CSVVGSNYEQYF
TGCAGCGTCGTCGGGAGTAACTACGAGCAGTACTTC
>many|TRBJ2-7|TRBV7-6|.
CASGATGNSYEQYF
TGTGCCAGCGGAGCGACAGGTAACTCCTACGAGCAGTACTTC
>.|TRBJ2-2|TRBV19|.
CASALRQGITGELFF
TGTGCCAGTGCCCTTAGGCAGGGGATCACCGGGGAGCTGTTTTTT
>.|TRBJ2-2|TRBV11-2|TRBD1
CASRATGGVTGELFF
TGTGCCAGCAGGGCCACAGGGGGAGTGACCGGGGAGCTGTTTTTT
>few|TRBJ2-7|TRBV30|TRBD2
CAWSSLLAGGPERCEQYF
TGTGCCTGGAGTTCCCTACTAGCGGGAGGTCCAGAAAGATGCGAGCAGTACTTC
>many|TRBJ2-5|TRBV4-3|.
CASSQETGETQYF
TGCGCCAGCAGCCAAGAAACTGGAGAGACCCAGTACTTC
>few|TRBJ1-2|TRBV29-1|TRBD1
CSSDRAANYGYTF
TGCAGCTCAGACAGGGCCGCTAACTATGGCTACACCTTC
>.|TRBJ2-1|TRBV28|TRBD2
CASSLSTSGRDNEQFF
TGTGCCAGCAGTTTATCGACTAGCGGGAGGGACAATGAGCAGTTCTTC
>.|TRBJ2-1|TRBV12-3/TRBV12-4|.
CASSLGRGWVNEQFF
TGTGCCAGCAGTTTGGGTAGGGGGTGGGTGAATGAGCAGTTCTTC
>few|TRBJ1-4|TRBV20-1|.
CSATGGFNEKLFF
TGCAGTGCTACTGGGGGGTTTAATGAAAAACTGTTTTTT
>.|TRBJ2-3|TRBV20-1|TRBD2
CSAGLAGGADTQYF
TGCAGTGCCGGACTAGCGGGAGGAGCAGATACGCAGTATTTT
>.|TRBJ1-4|TRBV20-1|.
CSARETLLSNEKLFF
TGCAGTGCTAGAGAAACACTGCTAAGTAATGAAAAACTGTTTTTT
>few|TRBJ2-1|TRBV11-2|TRBD1
CASREIGTANYNEQFF
TGTGCCAGCAGAGAAATCGGGACAGCCAACTACAATGAGCAGTTCTTC
>few|TRBJ2-3|TRBV12-3/TRBV12-4|TRBD2
CASSGGLVFGDTQYF
TGTGCCAGCAGCGGGGGACTAGTCTTCGGAGATACGCAGTATTTT
>.|TRBJ2-3|TRBV5-5|.
CASSFRDTSTDTQYF
TGTGCCAGCAGCTTTAGGGACACGAGCACAGATACGCAGTATTTT
>.|TRBJ2-7|TRBV30|.
CAWNLGYSYEQYF
TGTGCCTGGAATCTGGGCTACTCCTACGAGCAGTACTTC
>.|TRBJ2-5|TRBV28|TRBD2
CASSLELAEETQYF
TGTGCCAGCAGTTTAGAACTAGCGGAAGAGACCCAGTACTTC
>many|TRBJ2-3|TRBV4-1|TRBD2
CASSALFGGSTDTQYF
TGCGCCAGCAGCGCCCTATTCGGGGGGAGCACAGATACGCAGTATTTT
>few|TRBJ2-1|TRBV29-1|TRBD1
CSGQQGSSYNEQFF
TGCAGCGGCCAACAGGGGAGCTCCTACAATGAGCAGTTCTTC
>few|TRBJ2-6|TRBV20-1|.
CSARDPGSWGRGANVLTF
TGCAGTGCTAGAGATCCGGGTAGCTGGGGACGGGGGGCCAACGTCCTGACTTTC